Following are 27 T cell receptor beta chains from one sample sequenced in a study of control samples from healthy donors and cancer patients. Clones were read by immunoSEQ multiplex PCR, and TCRdb kept only the in-frame ones, dropping some. The table has around 140,000 clones, over 85% seen once; the top ten hold roughly 8%. The sequencing sample was made of PBMCs. These receptors were collected from a man aged 45-65 years with head and neck cancer.

In nucleotides, the CDR3 is TGTGCCAGCAGCATACAGGGGGTGTTGACTGAAGCTTTCTTT. Translating it yields CASSIQGVLTEAFF. J is TRBJ1-1 and V is TRBV7-9; 8 positions agree with TRBD1. Germline-derived CDR1 and CDR2 are SEHNR and FQNEAQ (reference sequence). This CDR3 region has 14 residues. Trimming took 5 bases from V and 5 from J; bases not matched to a gene: 7.

This sequence joins TRBV15 and TRBJ2-1, with no clear D. Per the germline V gene, CDR1 is LNHNV and CDR2 is YYDKDF (reference sequence). Trimming removed 5 bases from V and 9 bases from J, with 14 bases in between. The CDR3 contains 13 residues. CDR3: CATSPLVFREQFF. The CDR3 DNA is TGTGCCACCAGCCCTCTAGTATTTCGTGAGCAGTTCTTC.

The chain is built from TRBV27 and TRBJ1-1; tentative D call: TRBD1 (5 bases). The CDR3 totals 19 residues. The ends were cut back, 2 bases at V and 1 base at J, with 23 bases in the middle. Germline assignment: CDR1 MNHEY and CDR2 SMNVEV (reference sequence). The CDR3 bases are TGTGCCAGCAGTTTAAAATCTTCGCCGGGACTTCGAGAGAACACTGAAGCTTTCTTT. Translation gives CASSLKSSPGLRENTEAFF.

This clone was counted a single time. This chain connects TRBV19 to TRBJ1-5; a weak D match, TRBD1 (6 bases). The CDR3 sequence is 15 residues long. Trimming left V 7 bases short and J 1 base short, with 14 bases between. The germline V gene encodes CDR1 LNHDA and CDR2 SQIVND (reference sequence). The DNA for the CDR3 is TGTGCCAGTAAGGGGGGACTCCTGAGCAATCAGCCCCAGCATTTT. Protein: CASKGGLLSNQPQHF.

The chain is built from TRBV2 and TRBJ1-2, with no clear D. The CDR3 is 13 residues long. Germline lookup yields CDR1 SNHLY and CDR2 FYNNEI. V lost 1 base to trimming and J lost 7 bases, with 10 bases between them. The CDR3 region has the DNA TGTGCCAGCAGTGAAGAGGGTACCTTTGGCTACACCTTC. It yields the protein CASSEEGTFGYTF.

This chain joins TRBV30 and TRBJ2-1; TRBD1 might be the D (6 bases). The germline V and J ends were trimmed by 4 bases and 0 bases, with 10 bases remaining between them. Germline CDR1 is GTSNPN and CDR2 is SVGIG (reference sequence). The length of the CDR3 is 14 residues. CDR3 coding DNA: TGTGCCTGGACGACAGGCAGCTCCTACAATGAGCAGTTCTTC. Translation gives CAWTTGSSYNEQFF.

Here the CDR3 reads CASSLQTSGRGYTF. DNA for the CDR3: TGCGCCAGCAGCTTGCAAACATCCGGACGGGGCTACACCTTC. This chain uses TRBV5-1 with TRBJ1-2; D unresolved. The CDR3 consists of 14 residues. CDR1 SGHRS and CDR2 YFSETQ come from the germline V gene. V lost 1 base, J lost 8 bases, and 15 bases lay in between.

The J gene is TRBJ2-1, the V gene TRBV5-1, with 7 nucleotides matching TRBD1. Germline V lookup: CDR1 SGHRS, CDR2 YFSETQ. Germline trimming cut 0 bases from V and 6 bases from J; bases unmatched to any gene: 12. The CDR3 is 17 amino acids. CDR3 in amino acids: CASSLGIGAGGINEQFF. The CDR3 bases are TGCGCCAGCAGCTTGGGAATTGGGGCAGGGGGTATCAATGAGCAGTTCTTC.

The chain uses TRBV10-2 and TRBJ2-7, with TRBD2 identical over 12 bases. J lost 6 bases, V lost 5 bases, and 8 bases had no gene match. The CDR3 has 15 residues. Germline V gives CDR1 WSHSY, CDR2 SAAADI. CDR3 in DNA: TGCGCCAGCAGTTCAACCGGGACTAGCGGGTTCGAGCAGTACTTC. Residues: CASSSTGTSGFEQYF.

This clone occurred a few times. The chain joins TRBV28 to TRBJ1-1; D is perhaps TRBD1 (6 bases). V lost 5 bases and J lost 0, with 10 bases in between. Germline loops: CDR1 MDHEN, CDR2 SYDVKM. There are 14 residues in the CDR3. CDR3 in DNA: TGTGCCAGCAGTGGGCAGGGGTTGAACACTGAAGCTTTCTTT. It translates to CASSGQGLNTEAFF.

The chain uses TRBV2 and TRBJ2-2; D call uncertain. CDR3 length: 12 residues. Trimming removed 7 bases from V and 6 bases from J, with 9 bases in between. Germline loops: CDR1 SNHLY, CDR2 FYNNEI. The CDR3 region has the DNA TGTGCCAGCAACGACGGGCCCGGGGAGCTGTTTTTT. Its protein product is CASNDGPGELFF.

V is TRBV6-5 and J is TRBJ1-1; no definite D call. CDR1 MNHEY and CDR2 SVGAGI come from the germline V gene. V was pared by 4 bases and J by 10 bases, with 16 bases between. The CDR3 extends over 13 amino acids. For the CDR3, the DNA is TGTGCCAGCAGTTCCCACTCCGGGAGGAGAGCTTTCTTT. Its protein is CASSSHSGRRAFF.

This clone is a singleton in its sample. The rearrangement uses TRBV27 and TRBJ1-5; no clear D. Trimming left V 5 bases short and J 11 bases short, with 13 bases between. Germline V lookup: CDR1 MNHEY, CDR2 SMNVEV (reference sequence). The CDR3 contains 12 residues. The CDR3, as DNA: TGTGCCAGCAGTGGCCCCAGTCGTGCCCAGCATTTT. It is translated as CASSGPSRAQHF.

The V gene is TRBV6-6, the J gene TRBJ2-5; D not certain. The V and J ends lost 0 bases and 5 bases respectively, with 4 bases between them. The germline gives CDR1 MNHNY, CDR2 SVGAGI (reference sequence). The length of the CDR3 is 12 residues. CDR3 in amino acids: CASSYSTETQYF. In nucleotides, the CDR3 is TGTGCCAGCAGTTACTCGACGGAGACCCAGTACTTC.

This clone was detected once. This sequence joins TRBV7-3 and TRBJ2-1; D is unresolved. The germline CDR1 and CDR2 sequences are SGHTA and FQGTGA. The CDR3 length is 15 residues. The V end lost 0 bases, the J end lost 0 bases, and 6 bases lay between the germline ends. CDR3 residues: CASSLTVSSYNEQFF. CDR3 bases: TGTGCCAGCAGCTTAACGGTTAGCTCCTACAATGAGCAGTTCTTC.

This clone has just one count. J is TRBJ1-1 and V is TRBV29-1; D ambiguous. Germline CDR1 is SQVTM and CDR2 is ANQGSEA. The CDR3 has 15 amino acids. Trimming took off 4 bases at V and 3 bases at J, with 18 bases between the two ends. CDR3 coding DNA: TGCAGCGTTGGCCTTTTGGGAGTGCACGACACTGAAGCTTTCTTT. Its protein is CSVGLLGVHDTEAFF.

The CDR3 DNA follows: TGTGCCAGCAGTTTACCCCCGGGACAGATCTACAATGAGCAGTTCTTC. As protein: CASSLPPGQIYNEQFF. The chain combines TRBV28 with TRBJ2-1, with 7 bases fitting TRBD1. This CDR3 contains 16 residues. The junction had 7 bases not matched to a gene; V was cut back by 2 bases and J by 3 bases. Germline V gene sequence: CDR1 MDHEN, CDR2 SYDVKM.

This chain links TRBV5-8 with TRBJ1-2, with D possibly being TRBD1 (6 bases). Germline values: CDR1 SGHTS, CDR2 YDEGEE. The CDR3 runs 13 residues. V was shortened by 5 bases and J by 8 bases, with 16 bases between the two germline ends. As DNA, the CDR3 is TGTGCCAGCAGGCACCCGGGACAAGTCGGCTACACCTTC. Encoded protein: CASRHPGQVGYTF.

This clone appeared once. The V gene is TRBV28, the J gene TRBJ2-5; the D gene is possibly TRBD1 (6 bases). V lost 2 bases and J lost 4, with 11 bases in between. Germline V gene sequence: CDR1 MDHEN, CDR2 SYDVKM. CDR3 size: 14 residues. The CDR3 sequence: CASSLKQGAETQYF. The CDR3 DNA reads TGTGCCAGCAGTTTAAAACAGGGAGCAGAGACCCAGTACTTC.

The chain carries TRBV19 and TRBJ2-1, with D possibly matching TRBD2 (5 bases). Germline V gene sequence: CDR1 LNHDA, CDR2 SQIVND (reference sequence). V was cut by 4 bases and J by 4 bases, with 17 bases left in between. The CDR3 length is 16 residues. The CDR3 DNA reads as TGTGCCAGTAGTACCTTAGGGAGTTTGGGGTACAATGAGCAGTTCTTC. Protein product: CASSTLGSLGYNEQFF.

In this sample, this clone turned up once. This rearrangement joins TRBV6-6 to TRBJ2-2; 8 nucleotides match TRBD1. After removal of 7 bases from V and 6 bases from J, the junction contained 4 bases not matched to a gene. The CDR3 spans 13 residues. Germline V lookup: CDR1 MNHNY, CDR2 SVGAGI (reference sequence). CDR3 DNA: TGTGCCAGCAAGAAACAGGGGGCCGGGGAGCTGTTTTTT. This translates into CASKKQGAGELFF.

J is TRBJ2-3 and V is TRBV5-1; D not resolved. CDR3 length equals 13 residues. The V gene's germline CDR1 is SGHRS and CDR2 YFSETQ. Trimming cost V 7 bases and J 0 bases, with 9 bases left between them. CDR3 bases: TGCGCCAGCTTCGGACCCAGCACAGATACGCAGTATTTT. Translating it yields CASFGPSTDTQYF. Drawing the rest from reference TRBV5-1 and TRBJ2-3, the complete variable domain is KAGVTQTPRYLIKTRGQQVTLSCSPISGHRSVSWYQQTPGQGLQFLFEYFSETQRNKGNFPGRFSGRQFSNSRSEMNVSTLELGDSALYLCASFGPSTDTQYFGPGTRLTVL.

The chain recombines TRBV6-6 with TRBJ1-5; D remains ambiguous. V was cut by 5 bases and J by 3 bases, with 20 bases left in between. Germline CDR1 MNHNY, CDR2 SVGAGI (reference sequence). The CDR3 totals 17 residues. This chain's CDR3 is CASSPLPPTGYNQPQHF. The DNA of the CDR3 is TGTGCCAGCAGTCCACTGCCTCCGACGGGATACAATCAGCCCCAGCATTTT.

This chain joins TRBV2 and TRBJ1-1, with 9 bases aligning to TRBD1. With V trimmed by 5 bases and J by 1 base, 5 bases remained unmatched. The CDR3 has 15 amino acids. Germline CDR1 and CDR2: SNHLY and FYNNEI. CDR3 amino acids: CASSTPGQGNTEAFF. CDR3 bases: TGTGCCAGCAGTACCCCGGGACAGGGGAACACTGAAGCTTTCTTT.

The J gene is TRBJ2-1, the V gene TRBV29-1, with D possibly being TRBD2 (5 bases). Trimming left V 3 bases short and J 4 bases short, with 16 bases between. Looked up from germline, CDR1 is SQVTM and CDR2 is ANQGSEA. This CDR3 comprises 15 residues. The CDR3 nucleotides are TGCAGCGTTGAGGAGGTGGGAATGGTTTACAATGAGCAGTTCTTC. Amino acids: CSVEEVGMVYNEQFF.

The V and J genes are TRBV27 and TRBJ2-5; D possibly matches TRBD1 or TRBD2 (5 bases each). The CDR3 has 11 amino acids. Germline CDR1 reads MNHEY; CDR2 reads SMNVEV (reference sequence). The V gene lost 8 bases and the J gene lost 4 bases, with 8 bases spanning the gap. The DNA of the CDR3 is TGTGCCAGCGAGAGGGGAGAGACCCAGTACTTC. Residues: CASERGETQYF.

V usage is TRBV18 and J usage is TRBJ2-2, with D possibly being TRBD2 (5 bases). The CDR3 loop spans 15 amino acids. Germline-derived CDR1 and CDR2 are KGHSH and LQKENI. V lost 0 bases and J lost 4, with 9 bases in between. The CDR3 protein is CASSPPGVGTGELFF. CDR3 DNA sequence: TGTGCCAGCTCACCACCCGGGGTGGGCACCGGGGAGCTGTTTTTT.